Each of the 25 T cell receptor beta chains below was sequenced from the same sample in a study of neurological immune-mediated disorders (dated by TCRdb to between 2017 and 2020). Library generation was performed with 5' RACE. The sample was run on an Illumina HiSeq 2500. TCRdb passed the public sequencing reads through fastp at Q25 and MiXCR, retaining productive beta sequences. Identical CDR3 proteins give one entry, which carries the most common genes and DNA. This sample gives 50,000 or so distinct CDR3 sequences in total; over 15% of them show up just once. Clones ranked in the top ten supply roughly 4% of the sample. The specimen sequenced was PBMCs. These TCRs come from a man aged 55 to 70 in good health.

This chain links TRBV4-2 with TRBJ2-1, with 13 bases that match TRBD2. The CDR3 covers 18 residues. Germline V gene lookup returns CDR1 LGHNA and CDR2 YNFKEQ. The V segment lost 6 bases and the J segment 6 bases; nucleotides outside the gene matches: 14. This chain's CDR3 is CASSQMTPTSGRANEQFF. In DNA, the CDR3 is TGTGCCAGCAGTCAAATGACCCCTACTAGCGGGAGGGCCAATGAGCAGTTCTTC.

This clonotype was counted at least ten times. The DNA of the CDR3 is TGTGCCAGCAGGGAGGGGATTTTCGGCACAGATACGCAGTATTTT. Amino acids: CASREGIFGTDTQYF. J is TRBJ2-3 and V is TRBV6-2 or TRBV6-3, with TRBD2 as a possible D gene (6 bases). The CDR3 extends over 15 amino acids. Trimming shortened V by 6 bases and J by 1 base, and 14 bases separated the two germline ends. Germline V gives CDR1 MNHEY, CDR2 SVGEGT.

This clonotype was recorded at least ten times. J is TRBJ1-3 and V is TRBV6-5, with D perhaps matching TRBD1 (5 bases). The germline V gene has CDR1 MNHEY and CDR2 SVGAGI. The V and J ends lost 6 bases and 4 bases respectively, with 16 bases between them. CDR3 length equals 15 residues. Here the CDR3 DNA reads TGTGCCAGCAGCCCGACAGAGAGAAGAGGAAACACCATATATTTT. Protein product: CASSPTERRGNTIYF.

This clonotype came up a few times. V gene TRBV10-1 combines with J gene TRBJ2-7; D may be TRBD1 (5 bases). CDR1 is WNHNN, CDR2 SYGVQD, per germline (reference sequence). CDR3 length: 14 amino acids. Trimming stripped 4 bases from V and 0 bases from J, with 10 bases between. CDR3 in amino acids: CASSVGRNSYEQYF. In nucleotides, the CDR3 is TGCGCCAGCAGTGTGGGGCGGAACTCCTACGAGCAGTACTTC.

Note on this clonotype: A much larger clone is a single base away; this may be a read error. The chain recombines TRBV20-1 with TRBJ2-2; 11 bases match TRBD2. The V segment lost 0 bases and the J segment 7 bases; nucleotides outside the gene matches: 13. The germline CDR1 and CDR2 sequences are DFQATT and SNEGSKA (reference sequence). This CDR3 has 18 amino acids. This CDR3 is CSARDPTSGRRYNGELFF. The CDR3, as DNA: TGCAGTGCTAGAGATCCCACTAGCGGGAGACGGTACAACGGGGAGCTGTTTTTT.

This clonotype was found many times. The chain recombines TRBV18 with TRBJ2-1, with D uncertain. Trimming removed 2 bases at V and 8 bases at J, with 10 bases between. CDR1 KGHSH and CDR2 LQKENI come from the germline V gene. This CDR3 has 13 residues. CDR3: CASSPSLMDEQFF. DNA for the CDR3: TGTGCCAGCTCACCATCCCTAATGGATGAGCAGTTCTTC.

This clonotype was counted at least ten times. The chain recombines TRBV7-3 with TRBJ2-3; the match to TRBD2 covers 10 bases. V lost 4 bases, J lost 3 bases, and 4 bases stayed unmatched. The germline V gene has CDR1 SGHTA and CDR2 FQGTGA. The CDR3 length is 15 residues. As DNA, the CDR3 is TGTGCCAGCAGCTCCCAAGCGGGAGGGACAGATACGCAGTATTTT. As protein: CASSSQAGGTDTQYF.

This clonotype has ten or more counts. J is TRBJ2-7 and V is TRBV20-1; the match to TRBD2 covers 7 bases. V lost 5 bases, J lost 3 bases, and 4 bases stayed unmatched. The CDR3 covers 12 residues. Germline CDR1 DFQATT, CDR2 SNEGSKA (reference sequence). CDR3 sequence reads: CSALGLDYEQYF. CDR3 nucleotide sequence: TGCAGTGCTCTCGGACTAGACTACGAGCAGTACTTC.

At least ten counts were recorded for this clonotype. The chain has TRBV11-1 and TRBJ2-7; 10 nucleotides align to TRBD2. From germline, CDR1 is SGHAT and CDR2 FQDESV (reference sequence). This CDR3 is built from 14 residues. V lost 4 bases and J lost 3; bases outside the gene matches: 3. The CDR3 sequence: CASSWTSGDYEQYF. For the CDR3, the DNA is TGTGCCAGCAGCTGGACTAGCGGCGACTACGAGCAGTACTTC. The full variable domain, in which reference TRBV11-1 and TRBJ2-7 provide the parts outside the CDR3, is EAEVAQSPRYKITEKSQAVAFWCDPISGHATLYWYRQILGQGPELLVQFQDESVVDDSQLPKDRFSAERLKGVDSTLKIQPAELGDSAMYLCASSWTSGDYEQYFGPGTRLTVT.

Ten or more counts support this clonotype. V gene TRBV4-2 combines with J gene TRBJ1-2, with TRBD1 matching over 7 bases. CDR1 and CDR2 (germline): LGHNA, YNFKEQ. The CDR3 contains 13 residues. With 1 base clipped from V and 8 bases from J, the junction kept 4 bases outside the gene matches. The CDR3 here is CASSQGQGGGYTF. DNA of the CDR3: TGTGCCAGCAGCCAAGGACAGGGAGGAGGCTACACCTTC.

This clonotype was found many times. The chain carries TRBV29-1 and TRBJ2-6; 11 bases match TRBD1. Germline CDR1 SQVTM, CDR2 ANQGSEA. V lost 6 bases and J lost 4; bases outside the gene matches: 11. CDR3 length equals 17 residues. The CDR3 DNA reads TGCAGCGTGGGCTTCGGACAGGGGGCATGGGGGGCCAACGTCCTGACTTTC. Protein product: CSVGFGQGAWGANVLTF.

Concerning this clonotype: This may stem from a read error, because a much larger clone lies one nucleotide away. The chain joins TRBV20-1 to TRBJ1-2; D might be TRBD1 (6 bases). CDR1 is DFQATT, CDR2 SNEGSKA, per germline (reference sequence). The germline V and J ends were trimmed by 3 bases and 4 bases, with 9 bases remaining between them. This CDR3 is 12 amino acids long. The DNA for the CDR3 is TGCAGTGCTAGCACAGGGATCTATGGCTACACCTTC. This gives the protein CSASTGIYGYTF.

The table lists this clonotype with a few counts. The chain has TRBV7-8 and TRBJ1-5; a possible D gene is TRBD1 (5 bases). Germline V gene sequence: CDR1 SGHVS, CDR2 FQNEAQ. This CDR3 is built from 15 residues. V lost 1 base and J lost 6, with 13 bases in between. CDR3 nucleotide sequence: TGTGCCAGCAGCTTAGATGGGGCAGCTTTTCAGCCCCAGCATTTT. It translates to CASSLDGAAFQPQHF.

In this sample, this clonotype turned up many times. This chain uses TRBV7-2 with TRBJ2-7; TRBD2 matches at 12 bases. The CDR3 consists of 14 residues. After removal of 5 bases from V and 4 bases from J, the junction contained 3 bases not matched to a gene. Germline loops: CDR1 SGHTA, CDR2 FQGNSA. The CDR3 DNA reads as TGTGCCAGCAGCCGGACTAGCGGGACGTACGAGCAGTACTTC. It translates to CASSRTSGTYEQYF.

This clonotype was seen ten or more times. CDR3 loop: CASSVDGGIYYEQYF. The CDR3 nucleotides read TGTGCCAGCAGCGTAGATGGGGGAATCTACTACGAGCAGTACTTC. The chain links TRBV9 to TRBJ2-7, with D tentatively TRBD1 or TRBD2 (5 bases each). V was clipped by 0 bases and J by 3 bases, with 13 bases between them. This CDR3 contains 15 residues. Germline lookup yields CDR1 SGDLS and CDR2 YYNGEE.

This clonotype appeared many times. V is TRBV20-1 and J is TRBJ2-7; 10 bases line up with TRBD2. Losses at the gene ends were 0 bases for V and 2 bases for J; bases not matched to a gene: 13. CDR1 and CDR2 from the germline V gene are DFQATT and SNEGSKA (reference sequence). This CDR3 region has 18 residues. The CDR3 nucleotides read TGCAGTGCTAGAGAATTGCAGCGGGAGGGCCGGGGGGCCTACGAGCAGTACTTC. Encoded protein: CSARELQREGRGAYEQYF.

This clonotype was counted many times. The chain couples TRBV6-5 to TRBJ2-7, with TRBD1 identical over 7 bases. Germline V gene sequence: CDR1 MNHEY, CDR2 SVGAGI. This CDR3 contains 12 residues. With V trimmed by 3 bases and J by 7 bases, 3 bases remained unmatched. The DNA of the CDR3 is TGTGCCAGCAGTTATTTACAGGGGGAGCAGTACTTC. This sequence encodes CASSYLQGEQYF.

This clonotype was counted at least ten times. The J gene is TRBJ1-1, the V gene TRBV29-1, with a weak D call TRBD1 (6 bases). Germline CDR1 is SQVTM and CDR2 is ANQGSEA. There are 12 residues in the CDR3. V shed 7 bases and J shed 3 bases, with 12 bases lying between them. The CDR3 coding sequence is TGCAGCGGGGGGGGGCAGCACACTGAAGCTTTCTTT. Amino acids: CSGGGQHTEAFF.

In its sample, this clonotype was seen many times. The V call is TRBV3-1, the J call TRBJ2-7, with D possibly being TRBD2 (6 bases). The CDR3 length is 17 residues. CDR1 LGHDT and CDR2 YNNKEL come from the germline V gene (reference sequence). V was trimmed by 1 base and J by 3 bases, leaving 19 bases between them. The CDR3 loop is CASSQGRREEADYEQYF. Written as DNA, the CDR3 is TGTGCCAGCAGCCAAGGGAGAAGGGAGGAAGCGGACTACGAGCAGTACTTC.

Many counts were recorded for this clonotype. The J gene is TRBJ1-2, the V gene TRBV27; TRBD1 matches at 12 bases. CDR1 MNHEY and CDR2 SMNVEV come from the germline V gene (reference sequence). The ends lost 6 bases at V and 8 bases at J; junction bases unmatched: 16. The CDR3 has 17 amino acids. CDR3 residues: CASSPWAGTGGKRGYTF. The CDR3 DNA reads as TGTGCCAGCAGCCCATGGGCCGGGACAGGGGGCAAGAGAGGCTACACCTTC.

For this clonotype: This clone may be a read error of a much larger clone one base away. The chain uses TRBV28 and TRBJ2-7; maybe TRBD2 (6 bases). V shed 3 bases and J shed 3 bases, with 21 bases lying between them. The CDR3 runs 17 residues. Germline V gene data show CDR1 as MDHEN and CDR2 as SYDVKM. This CDR3 is CASSLPPNGRYDYEQYF. CDR3 coding DNA: TGTGCCAGCAGTTTGCCCCCGAACGGGAGATACGACTACGAGCAGTACTTC.

This clonotype was seen ten or more times. The chain links TRBV6-6 to TRBJ2-3; D perhaps matches TRBD2 (5 bases). The CDR3 loop spans 14 amino acids. V was pared by 7 bases and J by 3 bases, with 14 bases between. Germline V CDR1 and CDR2: MNHNY, SVGAGI (reference sequence). The CDR3 nucleotides read TGTGCCAGCATACCCGGAGGATTGACAGATACGCAGTATTTT. The encoded protein is CASIPGGLTDTQYF.

This clonotype has ten or more counts. V is TRBV20-1 and J is TRBJ2-3; D possibly corresponds to TRBD2 (6 bases). Germline values: CDR1 DFQATT, CDR2 SNEGSKA (reference sequence). The V gene lost 5 bases and the J gene lost 3 bases, with 15 bases spanning the gap. The CDR3 covers 14 residues. CDR3 protein: CSAASWDSTDTQYF. The CDR3 DNA sequence: TGCAGTGCTGCGTCTTGGGACTCGACAGATACGCAGTATTTT.

This clonotype was seen ten or more times. CDR3 nucleotide sequence: TGCGCCAGCAGCTTGCAGAGTCAAAACACTGAAGCTTTCTTT. Protein sequence: CASSLQSQNTEAFF. This chain uses TRBV5-1 with TRBJ1-1; no clear D gene. Germline lookup yields CDR1 SGHRS and CDR2 YFSETQ. The CDR3 runs 14 residues. V was cut by 1 base and J by 2 bases, with 9 bases left in between. The full variable domain, rest sourced from reference TRBV5-1 and TRBJ1-1, is KAGVTQTPRYLIKTRGQQVTLSCSPISGHRSVSWYQQTPGQGLQFLFEYFSETQRNKGNFPGRFSGRQFSNSRSEMNVSTLELGDSALYLCASSLQSQNTEAFFGQGTRLTVV.

This clonotype has at least ten counts. The V gene is TRBV7-2, the J gene TRBJ2-6; D not certain. The germline V gene encodes CDR1 SGHTA and CDR2 FQGNSA. This CDR3 is built from 13 residues. V was pared by 5 bases and J by 2 bases, with 4 bases between. The CDR3 DNA is TGTGCCAGCAGCCCTCCTGGGGCCAACGTCCTGACTTTC. Its translation is CASSPPGANVLTF.